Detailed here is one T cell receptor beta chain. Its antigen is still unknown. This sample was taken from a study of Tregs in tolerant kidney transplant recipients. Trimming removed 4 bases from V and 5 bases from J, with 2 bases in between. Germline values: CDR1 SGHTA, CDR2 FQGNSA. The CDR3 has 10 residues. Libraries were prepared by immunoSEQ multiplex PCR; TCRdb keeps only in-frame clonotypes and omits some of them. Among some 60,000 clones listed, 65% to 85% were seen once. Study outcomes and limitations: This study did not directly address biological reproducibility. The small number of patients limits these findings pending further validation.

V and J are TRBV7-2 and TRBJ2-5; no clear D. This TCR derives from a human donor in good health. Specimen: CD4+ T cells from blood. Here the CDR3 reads CASSSETQYF. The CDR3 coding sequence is TGTGCCAGCAGCTCGGAGACCCAGTACTTC.